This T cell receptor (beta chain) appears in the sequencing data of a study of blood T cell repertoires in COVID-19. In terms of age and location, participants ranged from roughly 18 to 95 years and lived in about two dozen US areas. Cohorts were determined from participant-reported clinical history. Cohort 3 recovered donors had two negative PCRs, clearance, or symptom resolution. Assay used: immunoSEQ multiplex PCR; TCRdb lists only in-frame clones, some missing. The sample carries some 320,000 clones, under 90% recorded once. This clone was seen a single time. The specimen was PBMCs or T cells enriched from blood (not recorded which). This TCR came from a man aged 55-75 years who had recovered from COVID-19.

The CDR3 bases are TGTGCCAGCAGTTCGACAAACACCTACGAGCAGTACTTC. Encoded protein: CASSSTNTYEQYF. The chain carries TRBV12-3 or TRBV12-4 and TRBJ2-7; D unresolved. V gave up 4 bases and J gave up 2 bases, with 9 bases separating them. The length of the CDR3 is 13 residues.